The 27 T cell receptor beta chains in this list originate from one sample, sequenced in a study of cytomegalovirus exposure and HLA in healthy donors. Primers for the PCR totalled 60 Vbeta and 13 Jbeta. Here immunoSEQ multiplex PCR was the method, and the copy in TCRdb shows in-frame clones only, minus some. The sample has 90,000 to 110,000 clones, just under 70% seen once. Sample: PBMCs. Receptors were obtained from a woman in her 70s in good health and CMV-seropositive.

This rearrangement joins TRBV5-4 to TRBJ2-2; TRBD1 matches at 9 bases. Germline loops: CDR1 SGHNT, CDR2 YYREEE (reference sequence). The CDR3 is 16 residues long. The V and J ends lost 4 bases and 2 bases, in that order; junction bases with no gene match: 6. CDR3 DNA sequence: TGTGCCAGCAGCGCCTCGGGACAGGGTAACACCGGGGAGCTGTTTTTT. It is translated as CASSASGQGNTGELFF.

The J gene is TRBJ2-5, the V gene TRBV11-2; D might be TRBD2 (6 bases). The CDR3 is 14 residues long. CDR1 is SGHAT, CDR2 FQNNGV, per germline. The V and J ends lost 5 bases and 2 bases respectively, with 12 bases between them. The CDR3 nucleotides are TGTGCCAGCAGCCTCTCACGGGGGCAAGAGACCCAGTACTTC. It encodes CASSLSRGQETQYF.

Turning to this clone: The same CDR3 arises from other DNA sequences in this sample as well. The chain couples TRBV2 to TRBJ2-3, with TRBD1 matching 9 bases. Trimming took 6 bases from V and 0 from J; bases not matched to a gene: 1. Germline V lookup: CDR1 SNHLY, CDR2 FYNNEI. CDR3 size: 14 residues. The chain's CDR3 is CASSGQGSTDTQYF. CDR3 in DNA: TGTGCCAGCAGCGGACAGGGGAGCACAGATACGCAGTATTTT.

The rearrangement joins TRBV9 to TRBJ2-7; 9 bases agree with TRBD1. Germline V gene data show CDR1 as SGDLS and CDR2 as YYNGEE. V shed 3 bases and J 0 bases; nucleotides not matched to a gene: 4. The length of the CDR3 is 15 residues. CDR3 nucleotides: TGTGCCAGCAGCGCCCGGGACAGGGACTCCTACGAGCAGTACTTC. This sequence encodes CASSARDRDSYEQYF. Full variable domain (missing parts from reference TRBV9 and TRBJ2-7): DSGVTQTPKHLITATGQRVTLRCSPRSGDLSVYWYQQSLDQGLQFLIQYYNGEERAKGNILERFSAQQFPDLHSELNLSSLELGDSALYFCASSARDRDSYEQYFGPGTRLTVT.

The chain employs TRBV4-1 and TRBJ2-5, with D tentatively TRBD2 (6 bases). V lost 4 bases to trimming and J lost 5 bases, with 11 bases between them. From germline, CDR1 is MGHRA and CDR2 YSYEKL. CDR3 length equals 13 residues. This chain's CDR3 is CASSLRAGETQYF. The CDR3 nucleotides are TGCGCCAGCAGCCTCCGGGCGGGGGAGACCCAGTACTTC.

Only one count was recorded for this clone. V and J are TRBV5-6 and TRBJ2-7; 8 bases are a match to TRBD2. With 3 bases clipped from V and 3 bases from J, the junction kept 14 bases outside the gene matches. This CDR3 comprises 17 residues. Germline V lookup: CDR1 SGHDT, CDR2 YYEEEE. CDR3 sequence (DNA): TGTGCCAGCAGCTCCCAACTCAAGCGGGGGACCAACTACGAGCAGTACTTC. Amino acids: CASSSQLKRGTNYEQYF.

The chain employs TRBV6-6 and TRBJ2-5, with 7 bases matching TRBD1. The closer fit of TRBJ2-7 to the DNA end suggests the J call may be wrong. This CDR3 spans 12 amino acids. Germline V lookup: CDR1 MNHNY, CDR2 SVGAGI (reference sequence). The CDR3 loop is CASTGQFYEQYF. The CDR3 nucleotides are TGTGCCAGTACGGGACAGTTTTACGAGCAGTACTTC.

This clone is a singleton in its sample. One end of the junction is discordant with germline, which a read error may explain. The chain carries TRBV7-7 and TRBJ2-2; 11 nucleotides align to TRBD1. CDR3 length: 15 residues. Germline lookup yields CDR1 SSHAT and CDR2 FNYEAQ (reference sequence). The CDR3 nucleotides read TGTGCTAGCAGCGAAGGGACAGGGGGGACCGGGGAGCTGTTTTTT. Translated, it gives CASSEGTGGTGELFF.

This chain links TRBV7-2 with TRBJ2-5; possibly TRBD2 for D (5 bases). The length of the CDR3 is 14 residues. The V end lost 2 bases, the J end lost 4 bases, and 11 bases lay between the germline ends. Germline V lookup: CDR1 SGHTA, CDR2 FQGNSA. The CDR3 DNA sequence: TGTGCCAGCAGCTTACGGAGGAGCGTAGAGACCCAGTACTTC. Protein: CASSLRRSVETQYF.

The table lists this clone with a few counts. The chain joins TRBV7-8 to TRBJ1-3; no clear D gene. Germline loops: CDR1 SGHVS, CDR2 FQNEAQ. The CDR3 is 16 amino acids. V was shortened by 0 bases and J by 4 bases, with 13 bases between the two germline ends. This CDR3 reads CASSLAPEGIGNTIYF. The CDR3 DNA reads TGTGCCAGCAGCTTAGCCCCCGAGGGAATAGGAAACACCATATATTTT.

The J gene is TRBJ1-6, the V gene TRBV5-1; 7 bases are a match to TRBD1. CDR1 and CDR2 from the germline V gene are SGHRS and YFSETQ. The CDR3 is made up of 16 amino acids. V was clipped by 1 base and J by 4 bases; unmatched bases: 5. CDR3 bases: TGCGCCAGCAGCTTGACCGCGGGACAGTATAATTCACCCCTCCACTTT. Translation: CASSLTAGQYNSPLHF.

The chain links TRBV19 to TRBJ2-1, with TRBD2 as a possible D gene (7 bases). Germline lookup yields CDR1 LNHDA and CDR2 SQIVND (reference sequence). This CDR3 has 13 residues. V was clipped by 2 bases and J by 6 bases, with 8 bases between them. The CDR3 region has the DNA TGTGCCAGTAGTATAAGGGGGGGCAATGAGCAGTTCTTC. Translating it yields CASSIRGGNEQFF.

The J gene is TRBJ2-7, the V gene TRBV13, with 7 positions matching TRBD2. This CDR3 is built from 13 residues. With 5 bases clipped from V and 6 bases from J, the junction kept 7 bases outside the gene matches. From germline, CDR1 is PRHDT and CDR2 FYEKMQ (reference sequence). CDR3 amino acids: CASSESGKSEQYF. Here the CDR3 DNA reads TGTGCCAGCAGCGAGAGCGGGAAGAGCGAGCAGTACTTC.

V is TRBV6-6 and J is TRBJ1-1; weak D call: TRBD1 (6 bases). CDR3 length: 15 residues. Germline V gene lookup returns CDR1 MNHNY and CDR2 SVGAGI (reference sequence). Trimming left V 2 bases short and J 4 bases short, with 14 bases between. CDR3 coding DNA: TGTGCCAGCAGTTACGCAGGGGCCCGGCCCACTGAAGCTTTCTTT. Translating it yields CASSYAGARPTEAFF.

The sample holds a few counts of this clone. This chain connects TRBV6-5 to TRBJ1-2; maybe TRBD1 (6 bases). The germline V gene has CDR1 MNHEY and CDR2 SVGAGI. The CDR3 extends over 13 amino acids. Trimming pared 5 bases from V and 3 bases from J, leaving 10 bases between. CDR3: CASSLQGYYGYTF. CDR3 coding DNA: TGTGCCAGCAGTCTTCAGGGGTACTATGGCTACACCTTC.

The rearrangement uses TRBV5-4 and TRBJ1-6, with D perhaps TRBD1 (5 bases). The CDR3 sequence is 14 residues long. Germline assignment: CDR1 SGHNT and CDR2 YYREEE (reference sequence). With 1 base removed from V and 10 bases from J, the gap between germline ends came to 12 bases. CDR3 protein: CASSLSQGRSPLHF. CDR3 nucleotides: TGTGCCAGCAGCTTGTCGCAGGGTAGATCACCCCTCCACTTT.

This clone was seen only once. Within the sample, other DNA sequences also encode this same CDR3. The CDR3 nucleotides are TGTGCCAGCAGTGAAGGCCGGACAGATACGCAGTATTTT. As protein: CASSEGRTDTQYF. The chain employs TRBV6-1 and TRBJ2-3; D is undetermined. Germline V gene sequence: CDR1 MNHNS, CDR2 SASEGT. CDR3 size: 13 residues. V lost 1 base and J 3 bases, leaving 5 bases between the germline ends.

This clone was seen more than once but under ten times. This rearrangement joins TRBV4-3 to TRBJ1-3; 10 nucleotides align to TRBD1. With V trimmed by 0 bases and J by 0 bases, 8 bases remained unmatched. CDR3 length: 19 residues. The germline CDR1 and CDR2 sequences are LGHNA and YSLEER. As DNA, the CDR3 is TGCGCCAGCAGCCAAGATTTTAGGACAGGGGGAAGCTCTGGAAACACCATATATTTT. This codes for CASSQDFRTGGSSGNTIYF.

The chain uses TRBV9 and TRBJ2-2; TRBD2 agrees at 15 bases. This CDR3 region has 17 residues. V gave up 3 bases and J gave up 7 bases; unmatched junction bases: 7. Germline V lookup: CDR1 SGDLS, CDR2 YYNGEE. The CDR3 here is CASSASGLAGGGGELFF. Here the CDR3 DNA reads TGTGCCAGCAGCGCCAGCGGACTAGCGGGAGGGGGCGGGGAGCTGTTTTTT.

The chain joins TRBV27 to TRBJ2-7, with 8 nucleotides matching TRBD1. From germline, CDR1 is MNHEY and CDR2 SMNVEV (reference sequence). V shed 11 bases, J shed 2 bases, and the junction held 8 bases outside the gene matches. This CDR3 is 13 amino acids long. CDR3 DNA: TGTGCCTTACTTGGACAGGGCACCTACGAGCAGTACTTC. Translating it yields CALLGQGTYEQYF.

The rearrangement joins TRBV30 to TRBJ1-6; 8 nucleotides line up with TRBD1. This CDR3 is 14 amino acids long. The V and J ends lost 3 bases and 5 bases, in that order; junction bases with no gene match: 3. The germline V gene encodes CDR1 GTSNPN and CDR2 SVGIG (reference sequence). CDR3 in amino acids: CAWSRQGNNSPLHF. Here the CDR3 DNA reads TGTGCCTGGAGCCGACAGGGGAATAATTCACCCCTCCACTTT.

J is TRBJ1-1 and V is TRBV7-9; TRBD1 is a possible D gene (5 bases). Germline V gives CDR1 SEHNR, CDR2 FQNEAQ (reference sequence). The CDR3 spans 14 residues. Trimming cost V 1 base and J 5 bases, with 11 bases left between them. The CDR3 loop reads CASSLGGQGTEAFF. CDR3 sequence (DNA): TGTGCCAGCAGCTTAGGAGGTCAGGGTACTGAAGCTTTCTTT.

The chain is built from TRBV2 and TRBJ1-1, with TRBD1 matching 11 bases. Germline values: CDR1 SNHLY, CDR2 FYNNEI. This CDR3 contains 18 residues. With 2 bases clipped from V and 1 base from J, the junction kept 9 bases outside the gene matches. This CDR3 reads CASSERTGGAPWNTEAFF. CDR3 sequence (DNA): TGTGCCAGCAGTGAAAGGACAGGGGGCGCCCCGTGGAACACTGAAGCTTTCTTT.

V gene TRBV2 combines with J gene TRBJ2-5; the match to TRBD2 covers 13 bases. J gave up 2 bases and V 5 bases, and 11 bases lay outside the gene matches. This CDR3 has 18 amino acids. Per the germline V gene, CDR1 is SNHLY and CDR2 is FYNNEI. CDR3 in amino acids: CASSSARLAGGRQETQYF. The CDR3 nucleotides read TGTGCCAGCAGTTCCGCAAGACTAGCGGGGGGACGACAAGAGACCCAGTACTTC.

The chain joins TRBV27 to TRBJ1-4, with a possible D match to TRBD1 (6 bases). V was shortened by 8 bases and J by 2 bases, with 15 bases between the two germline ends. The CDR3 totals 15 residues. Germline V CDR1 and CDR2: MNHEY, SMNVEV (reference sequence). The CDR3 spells CASSLGGGTNEKLFF. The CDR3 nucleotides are TGTGCCAGCTCTCTGGGCGGGGGCACTAATGAAAAACTGTTTTTT.

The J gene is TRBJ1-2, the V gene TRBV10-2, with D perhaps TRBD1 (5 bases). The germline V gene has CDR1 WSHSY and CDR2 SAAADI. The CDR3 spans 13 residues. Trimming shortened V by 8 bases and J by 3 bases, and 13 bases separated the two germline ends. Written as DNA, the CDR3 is TGCGCCAGCGGGGGGAGGGCAGACTATGGCTACACCTTC. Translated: CASGGRADYGYTF.

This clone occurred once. The CDR3 loop reads CASSLGGTGHYSPLHF. CDR3 in DNA: TGTGCCAGCAGCTTAGGCGGGACAGGGCATTATTCACCCCTCCACTTT. This chain links TRBV7-2 with TRBJ1-6; 9 bases are shared with TRBD1. CDR1 SGHTA and CDR2 FQGNSA come from the germline V gene. CDR3 length equals 16 residues. The trim removed 1 base at V and 8 bases at J, leaving 6 bases unmatched.